The subject of this entry is one T cell receptor beta chain. The CDR3 length is 16 residues. V shed 0 bases and J shed 3 bases, with 15 bases lying between them. Germline V gene data show CDR1 as SGHRS and CDR2 as YFSETQ. These data originate in a study of blood T cell repertoires in COVID-19. For the study at large: Whether acute or convalescent, the COVID-19 samples came from the United States, Italy and Spain. Nucleic acid was either cDNA or gDNA, and it came from T cells, B-cell-depleted T cells, or PBMCs.

This table comes from immunoSEQ multiplex PCR, and its TCRdb copy is limited to in-frame clones, with some not included. This sample carries over 200,000 clones, less than 90% of them seen once, and the ten largest clones take 1.9%. This rearrangement joins TRBV5-1 to TRBJ1-1; weak D call: TRBD1 (5 bases). Input material: peripheral blood. This receptor was obtained from a man aged 35 to 55 with active or convalescent COVID-19. In nucleotides, the CDR3 is TGCGCCAGCAGCTTGGATGGGGGGAAATCGCACACTGAAGCTTTCTTT. Residues: CASSLDGGKSHTEAFF.